One and the same sample provided the 2 T cell receptor beta chains below, sequenced in a study of T cells after posttransplantation cyclophosphamide. The repertoire was sequenced with immunoSEQ multiplex PCR; TCRdb's copy has only in-frame clones and lacks some. Of 1,500 to 2,000 clones listed, roughly 67% are singletons. A marrow graft followed busulfan-fludarabine conditioning, with cyclophosphamide on days +3 and +4. The source was CD8+ T cells sorted from PBMCs, collected after allogeneic stem cell transplant with posttransplant cyclophosphamide. Receptor source: a young adult male patient who received an allogeneic stem cell transplant from a related donor, was CMV-positive, and had acute GVHD only. A share of the T cells may be of graft donor origin.

This sequence joins TRBV13 and TRBJ2-5; D may be TRBD2 (7 bases). Germline CDR1 reads PRHDT; CDR2 reads FYEKMQ (reference sequence). This CDR3 spans 14 amino acids. V shed 3 bases and J shed 8 bases, with 16 bases lying between them. The CDR3 nucleotides read TGTGCCAGCAGCTTTCGGGGCGGGGGCCCCACCCAGTACTTC. It specifies CASSFRGGGPTQYF. Variable domain in full (rest from reference TRBV13 and TRBJ2-5): AAGVIQSPRHLIKEKRETATLKCYPIPRHDTVYWYQQGPGQDPQFLISFYEKMQSDKGSIPDRFSAQQFSDYHSELNMSSLELGDSALYFCASSFRGGGPTQYFGPGTRLLVL.

V and J are TRBV5-1 and TRBJ2-2, with a weak D call TRBD1 (6 bases). CDR1 SGHRS and CDR2 YFSETQ come from the germline V gene. The CDR3 totals 14 residues. Trimming took 3 bases from V and 5 from J, leaving 11 bases between them. This CDR3 reads CASSSYQGTGELFF. CDR3 DNA: TGCGCCAGCAGCTCGTACCAGGGGACCGGGGAGCTGTTTTTT.